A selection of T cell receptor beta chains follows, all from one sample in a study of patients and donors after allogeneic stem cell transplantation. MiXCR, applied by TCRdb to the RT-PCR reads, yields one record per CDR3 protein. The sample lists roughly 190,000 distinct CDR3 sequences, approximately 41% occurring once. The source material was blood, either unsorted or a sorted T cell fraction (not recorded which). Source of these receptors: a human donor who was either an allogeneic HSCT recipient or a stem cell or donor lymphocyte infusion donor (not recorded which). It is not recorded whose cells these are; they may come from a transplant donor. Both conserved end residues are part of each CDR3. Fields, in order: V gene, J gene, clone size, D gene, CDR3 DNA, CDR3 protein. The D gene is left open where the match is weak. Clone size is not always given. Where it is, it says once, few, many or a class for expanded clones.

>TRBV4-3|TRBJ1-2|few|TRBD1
TGCGCCAGCAGCCAAGATCGCGGGACAGGGTATGGCTACACCTTC
CASSQDRGTGYGYTF
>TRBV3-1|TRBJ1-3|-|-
TGTGCCAGCACCCAGCTAAGCTCTGGAAACACCATATATTTT
CASTQLSSGNTIYF
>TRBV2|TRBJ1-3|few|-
TGTGCCAGCAGTGCTGACATGCTCTCTGGAAACACCATATATTTT
CASSADMLSGNTIYF
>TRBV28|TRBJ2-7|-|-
TGTGCCAGCAGTTTAGATCTCAGGGACGAGCAGTACTTC
CASSLDLRDEQYF
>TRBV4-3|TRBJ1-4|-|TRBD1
TGCGCCAGCAGCCAGACCGGGACAGGGAATGAAAAACTGTTTTTT
CASSQTGTGNEKLFF
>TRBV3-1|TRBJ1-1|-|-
TGTGCCAGCAGCCAAGAACGGGTCTCAGACCAGAACACTGAAGCTTTCTTT
CASSQERVSDQNTEAFF
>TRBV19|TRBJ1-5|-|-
TGTGCCAGTAGGAAACCTCGGGGGACTAGCAATCAGCCCCAGCATTTT
CASRKPRGTSNQPQHF
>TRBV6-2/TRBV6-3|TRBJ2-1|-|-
TGTGCCAGCACTTCCCGGACCGGCAATGAGCAGTTCTTC
CASTSRTGNEQFF
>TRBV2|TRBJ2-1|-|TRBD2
TGTGCCAGCACAGATCGACTGGCGGGAGGGCAAGAGTTCTTC
CASTDRLAGGQEFF
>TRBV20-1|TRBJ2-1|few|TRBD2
TGCAGTGCTAGAGAAAGCGGGAGGGCCAATGAGCAGTTCTTC
CSARESGRANEQFF
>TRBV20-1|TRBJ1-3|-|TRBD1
TGCAGTGCTAGAGATCTAGGTCGTGGGACAGGGGTCTTGAACACCATATATTTT
CSARDLGRGTGVLNTIYF
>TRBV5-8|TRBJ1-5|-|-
TGTGCCAGCAGCTTGGTAAGGCGGAAAAATCAGCCCCAGCATTTT
CASSLVRRKNQPQHF
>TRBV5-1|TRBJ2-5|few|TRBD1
TGCGCCAGCAGCTTGTCGCACAGGGGAGAGACCCAGTACTTC
CASSLSHRGETQYF
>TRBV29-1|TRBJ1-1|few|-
TGCAGCGTTACCGGGAACACTGAAGCTTTCTTT
CSVTGNTEAFF
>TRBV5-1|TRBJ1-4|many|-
TGCGCCAGCAGCTTGCGTCAGTCGAATGAAAAACTGTTTTTT
CASSLRQSNEKLFF
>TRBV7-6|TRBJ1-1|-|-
TGTGCCAGCAGCTTATACACCGACGGCGAAGCTTTCTTT
CASSLYTDGEAFF
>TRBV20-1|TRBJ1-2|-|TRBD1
TGCAGTGCTAGTCTAGGACAGGGTGTTCTCATCGGCACCTCCTACTATGGCTACACCTTC
CSASLGQGVLIGTSYYGYTF
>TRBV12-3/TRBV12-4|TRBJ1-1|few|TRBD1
TGTGCCAGCAGTTCTTACTGGACAGGCGGGAACACTGAAGCTTTCTTT
CASSSYWTGGNTEAFF
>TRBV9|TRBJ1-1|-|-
TGTGCCAGCAGCGTAGAAGCAGGCTTCTTGAACACTGAAGCTTTCTTT
CASSVEAGFLNTEAFF
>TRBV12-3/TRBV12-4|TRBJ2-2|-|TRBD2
TGTGCCAGCAGGCCCCGCAGCGGGAGAATTGGAACCGGGGAGCTGTTTTTT
CASRPRSGRIGTGELFF
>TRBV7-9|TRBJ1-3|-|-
TGTGCCAGCAGGGACGTCTCTGGAAACACCATATATTTT
CASRDVSGNTIYF
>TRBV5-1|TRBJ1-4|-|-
TGCGCCAGCAGCCCTCGGGCGATAGGTGAAAAACTGTTTTTT
CASSPRAIGEKLFF
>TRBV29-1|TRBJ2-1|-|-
TGCAGCGTTGAAGAGGGGGAGAGCTCCTACAATGAGCAGTTCTTC
CSVEEGESSYNEQFF
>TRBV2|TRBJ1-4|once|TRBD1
TGTGCCAGTGGACAGGGGGTTGAAAAACTGTTTTTT
CASGQGVEKLFF
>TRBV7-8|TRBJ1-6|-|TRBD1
TGTGCCAGCAGCCCGGGACAGGGGGCGAATTCACCCCTCCACTTT
CASSPGQGANSPLHF
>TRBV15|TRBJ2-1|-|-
TGTGCCACCAGCAGTGAGAAGGGGGTTGGCAATGAGCAGTTCTTC
CATSSEKGVGNEQFF
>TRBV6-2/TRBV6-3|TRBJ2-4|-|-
TGTGCCAGCTTTAGAGGGAAAAACATTCAGTACTTC
CASFRGKNIQYF
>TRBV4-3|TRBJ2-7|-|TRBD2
TGCGCCAGCAGCCAAAGTTGGACTAGACCCTACGAGCAGTACTTC
CASSQSWTRPYEQYF
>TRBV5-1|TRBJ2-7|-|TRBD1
TGCGCCAGCAGCTCGACAGGGTCGAGCTCCTACGAGCAGTACTTC
CASSSTGSSSYEQYF
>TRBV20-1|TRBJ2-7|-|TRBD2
TGCAGTGCTAGAGATCCCCAGCGGGGAAGCTACGAGCAGTACTTC
CSARDPQRGSYEQYF
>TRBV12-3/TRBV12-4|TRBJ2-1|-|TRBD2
TGTGCCAGTTCAGGACTAGATCACAATGAGCAGTTCTTC
CASSGLDHNEQFF